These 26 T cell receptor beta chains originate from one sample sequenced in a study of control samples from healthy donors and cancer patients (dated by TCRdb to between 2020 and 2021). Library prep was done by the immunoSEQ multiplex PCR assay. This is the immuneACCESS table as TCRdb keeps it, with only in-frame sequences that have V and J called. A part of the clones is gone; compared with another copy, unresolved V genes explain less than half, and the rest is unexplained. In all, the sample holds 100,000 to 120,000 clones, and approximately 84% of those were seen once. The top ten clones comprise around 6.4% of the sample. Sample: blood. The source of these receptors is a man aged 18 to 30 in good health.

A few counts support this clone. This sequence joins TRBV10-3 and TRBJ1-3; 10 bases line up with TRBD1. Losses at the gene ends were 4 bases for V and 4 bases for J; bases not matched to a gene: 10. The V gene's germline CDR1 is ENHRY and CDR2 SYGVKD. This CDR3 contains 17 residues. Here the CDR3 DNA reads TGTGCCATCAGTGCGGGGACCGGGACAGGGGACGGAAACACCATATATTTT. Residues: CAISAGTGTGDGNTIYF.

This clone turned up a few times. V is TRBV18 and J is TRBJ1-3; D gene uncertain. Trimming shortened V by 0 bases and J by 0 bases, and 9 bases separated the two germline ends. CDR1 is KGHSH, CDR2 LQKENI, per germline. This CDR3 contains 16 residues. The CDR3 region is CASSPPGGFSGNTIYF. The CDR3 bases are TGTGCCAGCTCACCACCGGGAGGTTTCTCTGGAAACACCATATATTTT.

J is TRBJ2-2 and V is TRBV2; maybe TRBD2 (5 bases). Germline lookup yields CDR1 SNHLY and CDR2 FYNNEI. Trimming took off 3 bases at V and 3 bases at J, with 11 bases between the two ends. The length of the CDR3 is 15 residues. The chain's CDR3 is CASSELWRDTGELFF. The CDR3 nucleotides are TGTGCCAGCAGTGAGTTGTGGCGGGACACCGGGGAGCTGTTTTTT. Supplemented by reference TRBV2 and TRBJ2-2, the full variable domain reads EPEVTQTPSHQVTQMGQEVILRCVPISNHLYFYWYRQILGQKVEFLVSFYNNEISEKSEIFDDQFSVERPDGSNFTLKIRSTKLEDSAMYFCASSELWRDTGELFFGEGSRLTVL.

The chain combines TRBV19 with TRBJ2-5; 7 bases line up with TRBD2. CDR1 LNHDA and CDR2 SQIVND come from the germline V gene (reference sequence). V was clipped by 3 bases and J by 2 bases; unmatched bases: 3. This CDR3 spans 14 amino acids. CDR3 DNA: TGTGCCAGTAGTATTGGGAGGGAACAAGAGACCCAGTACTTC. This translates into CASSIGREQETQYF.

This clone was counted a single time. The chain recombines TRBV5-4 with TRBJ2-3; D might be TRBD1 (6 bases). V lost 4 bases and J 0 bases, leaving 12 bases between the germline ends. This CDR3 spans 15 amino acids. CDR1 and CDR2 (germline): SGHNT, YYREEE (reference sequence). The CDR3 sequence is CASSLDSVSTDTQYF. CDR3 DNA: TGTGCCAGCAGCCTGGACAGCGTAAGCACAGATACGCAGTATTTT.

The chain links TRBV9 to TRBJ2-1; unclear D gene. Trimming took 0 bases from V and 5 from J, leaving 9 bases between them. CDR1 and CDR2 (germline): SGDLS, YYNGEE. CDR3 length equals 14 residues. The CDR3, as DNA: TGTGCCAGCAGCGTAGCCGGAAGTAACAATGAGCAGTTCTTC. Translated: CASSVAGSNNEQFF.

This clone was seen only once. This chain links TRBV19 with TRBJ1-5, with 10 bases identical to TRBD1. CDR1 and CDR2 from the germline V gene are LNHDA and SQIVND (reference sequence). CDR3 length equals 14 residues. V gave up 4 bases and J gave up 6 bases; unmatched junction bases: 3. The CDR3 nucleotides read TGTGCCAGTAGTACCCGGGACAGGGGTCAGCCCCAGCATTTT. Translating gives CASSTRDRGQPQHF.

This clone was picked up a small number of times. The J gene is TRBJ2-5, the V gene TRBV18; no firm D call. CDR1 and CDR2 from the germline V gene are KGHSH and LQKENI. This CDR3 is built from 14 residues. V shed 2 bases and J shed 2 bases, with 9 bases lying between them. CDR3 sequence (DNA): TGTGCCAGCTCACCATATGGTCTGCAAGAGACCCAGTACTTC. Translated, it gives CASSPYGLQETQYF.

CDR3 nucleotides: TGTGCCAGCAGTTGGACGGTAAACTATGAAAAACTGTTTTTT. Translation: CASSWTVNYEKLFF. V gene TRBV28 combines with J gene TRBJ1-4; D not certain. The CDR3 contains 14 residues. CDR1 and CDR2 from the germline V gene are MDHEN and SYDVKM. The V gene lost 4 bases and the J gene lost 6 bases, with 12 bases spanning the gap.

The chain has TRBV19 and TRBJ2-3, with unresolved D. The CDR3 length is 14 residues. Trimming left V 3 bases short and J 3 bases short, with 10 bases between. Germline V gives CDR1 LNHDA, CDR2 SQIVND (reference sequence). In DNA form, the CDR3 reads TGTGCCAGTAGTATTTTTCCCCAAACAGATACGCAGTATTTT. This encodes CASSIFPQTDTQYF.

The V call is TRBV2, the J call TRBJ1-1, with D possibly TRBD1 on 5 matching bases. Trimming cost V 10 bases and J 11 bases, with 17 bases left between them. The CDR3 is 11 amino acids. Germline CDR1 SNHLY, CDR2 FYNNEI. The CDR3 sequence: CANFLYGAAFF. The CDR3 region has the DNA TGTGCCAATTTTCTCTACGGGGCGGCTTTCTTT.

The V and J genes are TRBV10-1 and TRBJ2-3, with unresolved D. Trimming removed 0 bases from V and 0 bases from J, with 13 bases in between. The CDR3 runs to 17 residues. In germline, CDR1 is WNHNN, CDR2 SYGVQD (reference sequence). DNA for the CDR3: TGCGCCAGCAGTGAGTCACGGTCCGGGCGTAGCACAGATACGCAGTATTTT. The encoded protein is CASSESRSGRSTDTQYF.

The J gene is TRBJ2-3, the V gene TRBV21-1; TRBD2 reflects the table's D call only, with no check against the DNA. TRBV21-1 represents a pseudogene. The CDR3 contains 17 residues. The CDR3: CASSNKGKGVRSDTQYF. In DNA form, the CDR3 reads TGTGCCAGCAGCAATAAAGGCAAGGGAGTTAGGTCAGATACGCAGTATTTT.

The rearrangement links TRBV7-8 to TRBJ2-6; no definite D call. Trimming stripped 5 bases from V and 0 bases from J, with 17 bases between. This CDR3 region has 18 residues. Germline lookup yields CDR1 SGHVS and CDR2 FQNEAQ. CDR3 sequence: CASSVGRIYTSGANVLTF. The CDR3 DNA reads TGTGCCAGCAGCGTGGGTAGGATATATACCTCTGGGGCCAACGTCCTGACTTTC.

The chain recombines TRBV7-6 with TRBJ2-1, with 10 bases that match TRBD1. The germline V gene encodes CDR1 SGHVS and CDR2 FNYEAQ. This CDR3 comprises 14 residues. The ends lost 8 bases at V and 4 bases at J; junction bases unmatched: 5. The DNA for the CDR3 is TGTGCCAGCGGCCCGGACAGGGGGTACAATGAGCAGTTCTTC. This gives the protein CASGPDRGYNEQFF.

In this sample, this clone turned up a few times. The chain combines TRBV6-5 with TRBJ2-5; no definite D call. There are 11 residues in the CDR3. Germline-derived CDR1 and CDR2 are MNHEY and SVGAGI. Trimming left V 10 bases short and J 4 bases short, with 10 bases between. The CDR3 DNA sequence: TGTGCCATCGGGTGGACAGAGACCCAGTACTTC. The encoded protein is CAIGWTETQYF.

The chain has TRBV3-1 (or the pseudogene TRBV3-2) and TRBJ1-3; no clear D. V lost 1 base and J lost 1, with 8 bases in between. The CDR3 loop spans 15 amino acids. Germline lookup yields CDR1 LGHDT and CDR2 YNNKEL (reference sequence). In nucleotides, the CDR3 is TGTGCCAGCAGCCAAGGCCTGCGATCTGGAAACACCATATATTTT. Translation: CASSQGLRSGNTIYF.

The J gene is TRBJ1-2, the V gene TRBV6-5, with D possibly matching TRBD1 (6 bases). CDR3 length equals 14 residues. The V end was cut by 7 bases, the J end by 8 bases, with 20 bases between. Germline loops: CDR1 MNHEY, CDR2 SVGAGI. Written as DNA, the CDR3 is TGTGCCAGCACCAAACGACAGGTCTCAGGGGGCTACACCTTC. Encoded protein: CASTKRQVSGGYTF.

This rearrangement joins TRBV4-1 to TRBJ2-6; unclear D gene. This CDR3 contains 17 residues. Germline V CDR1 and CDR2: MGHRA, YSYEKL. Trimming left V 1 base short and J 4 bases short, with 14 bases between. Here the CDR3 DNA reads TGCGCCAGCAGCCAAGTGTCTTACTCAGCGGGGGCCAACGTCCTGACTTTC. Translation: CASSQVSYSAGANVLTF.

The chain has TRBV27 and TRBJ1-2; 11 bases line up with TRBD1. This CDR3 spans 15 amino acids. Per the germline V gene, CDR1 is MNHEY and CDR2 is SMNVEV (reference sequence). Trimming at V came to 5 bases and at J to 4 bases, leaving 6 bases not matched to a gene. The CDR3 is CASSGTGTGGYGYTF. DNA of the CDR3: TGTGCCAGCAGTGGAACCGGGACAGGGGGCTATGGCTACACCTTC.

CDR3 sequence: CASSQRASVGGYTF. The CDR3 DNA reads TGTGCCAGCAGCCAACGGGCGTCAGTAGGAGGCTACACCTTC. The gene calls are TRBV3-1 (or the pseudogene TRBV3-2) and TRBJ1-2; unclear D gene. Germline V gives CDR1 LGHDT, CDR2 YNNKEL (reference sequence). Trimming cost V 2 bases and J 8 bases, with 15 bases left between them. The CDR3 has 14 amino acids.

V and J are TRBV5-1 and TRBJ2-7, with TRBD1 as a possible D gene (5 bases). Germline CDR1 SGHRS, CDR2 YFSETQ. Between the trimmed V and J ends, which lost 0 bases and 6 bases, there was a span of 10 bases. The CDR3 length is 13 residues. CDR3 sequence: CASSLGPGREQYV. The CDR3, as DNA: TGCGCCAGCAGCTTGGGACCAGGGCGCGAGCAGTACGTC.

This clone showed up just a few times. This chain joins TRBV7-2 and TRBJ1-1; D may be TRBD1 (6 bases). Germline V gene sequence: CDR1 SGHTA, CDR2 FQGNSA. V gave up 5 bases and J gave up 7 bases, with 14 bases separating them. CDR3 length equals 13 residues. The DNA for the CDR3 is TGTGCCAGCAGCCGCGGGACAACTAATGAAGCTTTCTTT. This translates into CASSRGTTNEAFF.

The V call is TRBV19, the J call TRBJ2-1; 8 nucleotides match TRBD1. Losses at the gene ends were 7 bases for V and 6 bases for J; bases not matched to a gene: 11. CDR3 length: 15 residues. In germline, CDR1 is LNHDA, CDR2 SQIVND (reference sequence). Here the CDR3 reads CASNSGQGGGNEQFF. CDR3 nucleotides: TGTGCCAGTAATTCTGGACAGGGTGGGGGCAATGAGCAGTTCTTC.

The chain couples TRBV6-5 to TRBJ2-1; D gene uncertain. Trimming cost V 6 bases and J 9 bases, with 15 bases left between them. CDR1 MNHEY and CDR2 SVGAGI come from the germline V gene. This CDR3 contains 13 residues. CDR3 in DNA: TGTGCCAGCAGGGGCGGACCGCTGGGTGAGCAGTTCTTC. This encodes CASRGGPLGEQFF.

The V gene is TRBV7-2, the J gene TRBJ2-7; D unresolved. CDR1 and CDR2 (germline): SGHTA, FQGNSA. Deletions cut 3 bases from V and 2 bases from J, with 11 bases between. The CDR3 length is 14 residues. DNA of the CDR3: TGTGCCAGCAGCTTTTCCTCTGGGGCCTACGAGCAGTACTTC. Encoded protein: CASSFSSGAYEQYF.